This TCR beta chain was profiled in a study of radiation and T cells in renal cell carcinoma. Study-wide results and limits: No pretreatment tumor biopsies were available for baseline clonotypes.

With respect to this clone: Its antigen is still unknown.

The time point was: blood 4 weeks post-SBRT, at nephrectomy. Treatment denoted: 15 Gy SBRT to primary tumor, nephrectomy 4 weeks later. Nephrectomy followed 15 Gy stereotactic body radiation by 4 weeks. Blood was sampled at baseline, 2 weeks and 4 weeks after SBRT. Profiling relied on immunoSEQ multiplex PCR, and the TCRdb table lists in-frame clones only, not all of them. Found here are fewer than 200,000 clones, less than 90% of them singletons; the top ten hold around 11%. This sequence was found in a woman between 50 and 59 years old with renal cell carcinoma. Source: blood, taken from a patient whose treatment included radiotherapy and nephrectomy.

CDR3: CASSRLGGLGETQYF. The CDR3 DNA sequence: TGCGCCAGCAGCCGATTAGGGGGCTTAGGGGAGACCCAGTACTTC. The genes are TRBV5-1 and TRBJ2-5; 7 bases line up with TRBD1. The CDR3 is 15 amino acids. V lost 4 bases and J lost 5; bases outside the gene matches: 11. CDR1 SGHRS and CDR2 YFSETQ come from the germline V gene. Using reference TRBV5-1 and TRBJ2-5 for the parts outside the CDR3, the full variable domain is KAGVTQTPRYLIKTRGQQVTLSCSPISGHRSVSWYQQTPGQGLQFLFEYFSETQRNKGNFPGRFSGRQFSNSRSEMNVSTLELGDSALYLCASSRLGGLGETQYFGPGTRLLVL.